One and the same sample provided the 21 T cell receptor beta chains below, sequenced in a study of T cells expressing NK-cell markers. Following a re-call of the 5' RACE reads, TCRdb has one entry per CDR3 protein and lacks DNA. The repertoire table contains 500,000 to 600,000 distinct CDR3 sequences. What was sequenced was blood T cells: a sorted CD56 or NKG2C T cell subset, CD4+ or CD8+ T cells, or bulk PBMC T cells (not recorded which). Source of these receptors: a man aged 18 to 30 in good health.

This chain joins TRBV7-2 and TRBJ1-6; TCRdb's D call of TRBD1 is untestable without DNA. CDR1 SGHTA and CDR2 FQGNSA come from the germline V gene. The CDR3 runs 15 residues. CDR3: CASSFGTGGRSPLHF.

V gene TRBV5-6 combines with J gene TRBJ2-1; TCRdb's D gene call, TRBD2, goes unchecked for lack of DNA. The CDR3 is made up of 15 amino acids. Per the germline V gene, CDR1 is SGHDT and CDR2 is YYEEEE. The CDR3 reads CASSLGGLAGSWQFF.

This sequence joins TRBV20-1 and TRBJ2-2; TCRdb returns TRBD2, unconfirmable since there is no DNA. CDR3 length: 15 residues. Germline V lookup: CDR1 DFQATT, CDR2 SNEGSKA (reference sequence). The CDR3 sequence is CSASGTPLTTGELFF.

The chain links TRBV7-3 to TRBJ2-3. The CDR3 runs to 15 residues. Germline V gene sequence: CDR1 SGHTA, CDR2 FQGTGA. The CDR3 here is CASSQQTLSTDTQYF.

This chain links TRBV6-1 with TRBJ2-7; TCRdb outputs TRBD2, but without DNA this stays unchecked. Germline values: CDR1 MNHNS, CDR2 SASEGT. The CDR3 loop spans 15 amino acids. Here the CDR3 reads CASRVGLAFTYEQYF.

The J gene is TRBJ2-1, the V gene TRBV5-6. The germline CDR1 and CDR2 sequences are SGHDT and YYEEEE. The CDR3 totals 15 residues. CDR3 residues: CASSLDQGFVNEQFF.

CDR3 amino acids: CASSDRRDRDQHTF. The rearrangement uses TRBV25-1 and TRBJ1-2; the D call from TCRdb, TRBD1, cannot be confirmed without DNA. CDR3 size: 14 residues. Germline CDR1 reads MGHDK; CDR2 reads SYGVNS.

This chain links TRBV10-3 with TRBJ2-3; no DNA is available, so the TRBD2 call from TCRdb remains unchecked. Germline V lookup: CDR1 ENHRY, CDR2 SYGVKD. This CDR3 is 14 amino acids long. CDR3 residues: CATSSGTPTDTQYF.

The rearrangement joins TRBV5-6 to TRBJ2-1; TCRdb designates TRBD1, a call that cannot be tested without DNA. Germline lookup yields CDR1 SGHDT and CDR2 YYEEEE. The CDR3 has 20 residues. CDR3 sequence: CASSLTTGGPPLAGYNEQFF.

V and J are TRBV20-1 and TRBJ2-1. CDR3 length: 11 amino acids. Germline V gives CDR1 DFQATT, CDR2 SNEGSKA (reference sequence). The CDR3 spells CSAESDHEQFF.

The V and J genes are TRBV14 and TRBJ2-3. Per germline, CDR1 SGHDN and CDR2 FVKESK. The CDR3 length is 18 residues. The CDR3 here is CASSQDPAPYPSSDTQYF.

The CDR3: CASSPGTHAYEQYF. The chain links TRBV5-1 to TRBJ2-7; the TRBD1 assignment by TCRdb is unverifiable without DNA. The CDR3 contains 14 residues. In germline, CDR1 is SGHRS, CDR2 YFSETQ. Using reference TRBV5-1 and TRBJ2-7 for the parts outside the CDR3, the full variable domain is KAGVTQTPRYLIKTRGQQVTLSCSPISGHRSVSWYQQTPGQGLQFLFEYFSETQRNKGNFPGRFSGRQFSNSRSEMNVSTLELGDSALYLCASSPGTHAYEQYFGPGTRLTVT.

The chain links TRBV12-3 or TRBV12-4 to TRBJ2-7. The CDR3 extends over 15 amino acids. The CDR3 reads CASSLDGSLSYEQYF.

The chain has TRBV5-1 and TRBJ1-4; TCRdb's assignment of TRBD1 cannot be checked, as there is no DNA. CDR3 length: 14 residues. In germline, CDR1 is SGHRS, CDR2 YFSETQ. This CDR3 reads CASSLSGGREKLFF. The complete variable domain, with remaining parts taken from reference TRBV5-1 and TRBJ1-4, reads KAGVTQTPRYLIKTRGQQVTLSCSPISGHRSVSWYQQTPGQGLQFLFEYFSETQRNKGNFPGRFSGRQFSNSRSEMNVSTLELGDSALYLCASSLSGGREKLFFGSGTQLSVL.

The chain employs TRBV12-3 or TRBV12-4 and TRBJ1-5; TCRdb proposes TRBD1, but this gene call is untestable without DNA. The CDR3 has 15 residues. CDR3 protein: CASSLGTGGNQPQHF.

This chain connects TRBV2 to TRBJ2-3; the D call from TCRdb, TRBD2, cannot be confirmed without DNA. Germline V lookup: CDR1 SNHLY, CDR2 FYNNEI. The CDR3 extends over 14 amino acids. The CDR3 here is CASSDPGAKDTQYF.

The chain has TRBV5-5 and TRBJ2-5; TCRdb's D call of TRBD2 is untestable without DNA. The germline V gene encodes CDR1 SGHKS and CDR2 YYEKEE (reference sequence). The CDR3 spans 14 residues. CDR3 sequence reads: CASSLRQRAETQYF.

The V gene is TRBV28, the J gene TRBJ2-5. The CDR3 consists of 11 residues. The germline V gene encodes CDR1 MDHEN and CDR2 SYDVKM. The chain's CDR3 is CASSLAENQYF.

This rearrangement joins TRBV30 to TRBJ1-5; TCRdb outputs TRBD1, but without DNA this stays unchecked. The CDR3 sequence is 13 residues long. CDR1 and CDR2 (germline): GTSNPN, SVGIG (reference sequence). CDR3 sequence: CAWSGRSSQPQHF. Full variable domain (outside the CDR3, taken from reference TRBV30 and TRBJ1-5): SQTIHQWPATLVQPVGSPLSLECTVEGTSNPNLYWYRQAAGRGLQLLFYSVGIGQISSEVPQNLSASRPQDRQFILSSKKLLLSDSGFYLCAWSGRSSQPQHFGDGTRLSIL.

The chain uses TRBV3-1 and TRBJ2-1; TCRdb indicates TRBD1, and absent DNA this call remains unverified. The length of the CDR3 is 15 residues. Per the germline V gene, CDR1 is LGHDT and CDR2 is YNNKEL (reference sequence). CDR3: CASSQAGTLYNEQFF.

The chain combines TRBV10-3 with TRBJ1-2; as DNA is missing, the TRBD1 call by TCRdb cannot be tested. The CDR3 runs 13 residues. CDR1 is ENHRY and CDR2 is SYGVKD in the germline V gene. The CDR3 is CAIGNTGQGGYTF.